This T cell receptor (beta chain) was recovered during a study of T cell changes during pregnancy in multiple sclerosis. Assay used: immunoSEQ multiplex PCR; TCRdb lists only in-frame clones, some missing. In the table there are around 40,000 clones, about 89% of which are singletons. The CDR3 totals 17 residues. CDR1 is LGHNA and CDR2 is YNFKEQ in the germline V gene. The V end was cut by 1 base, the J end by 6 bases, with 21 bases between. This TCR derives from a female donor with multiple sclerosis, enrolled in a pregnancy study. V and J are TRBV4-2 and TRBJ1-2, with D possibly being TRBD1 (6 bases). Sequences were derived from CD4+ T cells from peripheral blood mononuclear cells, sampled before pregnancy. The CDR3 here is CASSQGQYYRAENGYTF. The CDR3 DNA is TGTGCCAGCAGCCAAGGCCAGTACTACAGGGCGGAGAATGGCTACACCTTC.